This T cell receptor beta chain appears in the sequencing data of a study of cytomegalovirus exposure and HLA in healthy donors. Primers for the PCR totalled 60 Vbeta and 13 Jbeta. Clones were read by immunoSEQ multiplex PCR, and TCRdb kept only the in-frame ones, dropping some. The sample has 100,000 to 140,000 clones; 76% are singletons. The sequence came from a man between 18 and 35 years old in good health and CMV-seronegative. Specimen: PBMCs.

CDR3 region: CASSPGLRAEQFF. The CDR3, as DNA: TGTGCCAGCAGCCCCGGCTTGAGGGCTGAGCAGTTCTTC. This chain links TRBV7-2 with TRBJ2-1, with D perhaps matching TRBD2 (5 bases). CDR1 and CDR2 (germline): SGHTA, FQGNSA. The CDR3 has 13 residues. V was pared by 5 bases and J by 9 bases, with 14 bases between.